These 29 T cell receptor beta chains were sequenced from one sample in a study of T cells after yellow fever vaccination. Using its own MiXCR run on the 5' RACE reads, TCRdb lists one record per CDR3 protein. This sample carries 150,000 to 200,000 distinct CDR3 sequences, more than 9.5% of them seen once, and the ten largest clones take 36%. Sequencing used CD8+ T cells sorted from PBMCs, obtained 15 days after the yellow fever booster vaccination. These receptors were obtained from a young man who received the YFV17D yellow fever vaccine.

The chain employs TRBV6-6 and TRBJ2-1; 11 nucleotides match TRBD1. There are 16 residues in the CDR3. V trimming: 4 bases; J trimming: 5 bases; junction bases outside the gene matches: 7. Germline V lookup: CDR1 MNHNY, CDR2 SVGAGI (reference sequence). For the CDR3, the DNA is TGTGCCAGCAGTTTATGGACAGGGGGCATCAACAATGAGCAGTTCTTC. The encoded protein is CASSLWTGGINNEQFF.

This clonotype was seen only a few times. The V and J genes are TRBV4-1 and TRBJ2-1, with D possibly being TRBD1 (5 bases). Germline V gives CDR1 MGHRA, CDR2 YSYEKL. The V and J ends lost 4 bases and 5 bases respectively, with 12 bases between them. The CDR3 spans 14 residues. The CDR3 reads CASSRPPGNNEQFF. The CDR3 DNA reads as TGCGCCAGCAGCCGGCCCCCAGGGAACAATGAGCAGTTCTTC.

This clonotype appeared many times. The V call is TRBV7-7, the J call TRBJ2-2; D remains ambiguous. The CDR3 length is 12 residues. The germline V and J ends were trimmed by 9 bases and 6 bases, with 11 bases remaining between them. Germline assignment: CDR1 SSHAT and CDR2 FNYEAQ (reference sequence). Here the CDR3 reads CASAEKPGELFF. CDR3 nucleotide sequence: TGTGCCAGTGCCGAGAAGCCCGGGGAGCTGTTTTTT. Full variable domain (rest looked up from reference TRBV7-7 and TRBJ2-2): GAGVSQSPRYKVTKRGQDVTLRCDPISSHATLYWYQQALGQGPEFLTYFNYEAQPDKSGLPSDRFSAERPEGSISTLTIQRTEQRDSAMYRCASAEKPGELFFGEGSRLTVL.

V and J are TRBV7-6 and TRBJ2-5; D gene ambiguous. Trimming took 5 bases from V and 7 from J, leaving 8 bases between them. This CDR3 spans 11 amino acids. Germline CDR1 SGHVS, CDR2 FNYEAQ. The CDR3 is CASSPPGTQYF. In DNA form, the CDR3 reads TGTGCCAGCAGCCCACCGGGGACCCAGTACTTC.

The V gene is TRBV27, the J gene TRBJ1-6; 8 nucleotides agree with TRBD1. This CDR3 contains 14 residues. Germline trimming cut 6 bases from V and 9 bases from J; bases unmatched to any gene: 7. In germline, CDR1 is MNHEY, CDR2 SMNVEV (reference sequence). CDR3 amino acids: CASSRTGQISPLHF. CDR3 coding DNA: TGTGCCAGCAGCCGGACAGGGCAGATTTCACCCCTCCACTTT.

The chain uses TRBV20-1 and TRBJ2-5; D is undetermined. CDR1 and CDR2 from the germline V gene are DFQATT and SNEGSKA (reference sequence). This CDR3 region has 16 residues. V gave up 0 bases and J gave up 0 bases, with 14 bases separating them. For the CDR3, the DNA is TGCAGTGCTAGAGATCGTCTCTCCCCGTACCAAGAGACCCAGTACTTC. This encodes CSARDRLSPYQETQYF.

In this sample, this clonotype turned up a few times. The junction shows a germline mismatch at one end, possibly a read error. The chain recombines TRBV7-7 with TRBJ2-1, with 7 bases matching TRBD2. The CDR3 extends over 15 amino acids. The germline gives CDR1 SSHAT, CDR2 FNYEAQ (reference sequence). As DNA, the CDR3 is TGTGCTAGCAGCTTATCAGGACTACGCGGGAGTGAGCAGTTCTTC. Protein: CASSLSGLRGSEQFF.

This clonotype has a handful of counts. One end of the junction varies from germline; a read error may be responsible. CDR3 DNA sequence: TGCAGCGCTAGGGCAGGGGAACCCTACGAGCAGTACTTC. Translating it yields CSARAGEPYEQYF. The J gene is TRBJ2-7, the V gene TRBV20-1, with D tentatively TRBD1 (6 bases). The CDR3 has 13 residues. The V gene's germline CDR1 is DFQATT and CDR2 SNEGSKA (reference sequence).

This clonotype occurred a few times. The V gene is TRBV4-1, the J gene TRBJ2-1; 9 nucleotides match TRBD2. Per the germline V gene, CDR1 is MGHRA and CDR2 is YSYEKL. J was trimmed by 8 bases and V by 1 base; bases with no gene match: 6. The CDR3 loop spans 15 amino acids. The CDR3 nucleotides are TGCGCCAGCAGCCAAGCGGGCGGGGGGGAGGATGAGCAGTTCTTC. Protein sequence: CASSQAGGGEDEQFF.

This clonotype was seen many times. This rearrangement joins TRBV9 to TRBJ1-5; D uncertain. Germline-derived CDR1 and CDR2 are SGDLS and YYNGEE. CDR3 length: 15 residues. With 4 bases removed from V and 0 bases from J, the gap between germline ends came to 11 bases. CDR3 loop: CASSLEGRSNQPQHF. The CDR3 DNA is TGTGCCAGCAGCCTCGAAGGGCGTAGCAATCAGCCCCAGCATTTT. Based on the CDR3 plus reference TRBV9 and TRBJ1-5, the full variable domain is DSGVTQTPKHLITATGQRVTLRCSPRSGDLSVYWYQQSLDQGLQFLIQYYNGEERAKGNILERFSAQQFPDLHSELNLSSLELGDSALYFCASSLEGRSNQPQHFGDGTRLSIL.

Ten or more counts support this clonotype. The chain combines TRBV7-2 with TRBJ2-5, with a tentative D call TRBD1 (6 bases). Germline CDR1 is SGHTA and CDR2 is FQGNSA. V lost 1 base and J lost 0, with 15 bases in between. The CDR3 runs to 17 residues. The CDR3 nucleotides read TGTGCCAGCAGCTTAGTACCGGCAGGGGCGAACCAAGAGACCCAGTACTTC. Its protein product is CASSLVPAGANQETQYF.

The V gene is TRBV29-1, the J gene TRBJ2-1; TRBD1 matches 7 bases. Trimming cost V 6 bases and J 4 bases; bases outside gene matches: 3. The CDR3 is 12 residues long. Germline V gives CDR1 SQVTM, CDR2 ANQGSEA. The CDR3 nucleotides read TGCAGCGTACCGGGACAGTACAATGAGCAGTTCTTC. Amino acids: CSVPGQYNEQFF.

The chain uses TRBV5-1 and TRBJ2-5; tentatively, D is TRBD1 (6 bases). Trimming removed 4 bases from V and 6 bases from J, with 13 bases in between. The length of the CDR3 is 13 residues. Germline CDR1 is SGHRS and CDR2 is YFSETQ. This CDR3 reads CASSPTGIQTQYF. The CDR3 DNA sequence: TGCGCCAGCAGCCCAACAGGGATTCAGACCCAGTACTTC.

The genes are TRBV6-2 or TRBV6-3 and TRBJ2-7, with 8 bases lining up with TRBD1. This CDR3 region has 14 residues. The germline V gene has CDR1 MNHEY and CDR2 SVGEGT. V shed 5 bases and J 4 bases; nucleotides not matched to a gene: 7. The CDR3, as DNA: TGTGCCAGCAGTCGCAGGGGGCGGAAGTACGAGCAGTACTTC. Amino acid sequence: CASSRRGRKYEQYF.

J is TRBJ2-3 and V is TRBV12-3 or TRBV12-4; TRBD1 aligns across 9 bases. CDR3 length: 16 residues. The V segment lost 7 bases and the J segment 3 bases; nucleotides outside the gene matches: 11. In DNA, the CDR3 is TGTGCCAGCACCCTAGCCGGGACAGGGAAAACAGATACGCAGTATTTT. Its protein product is CASTLAGTGKTDTQYF.

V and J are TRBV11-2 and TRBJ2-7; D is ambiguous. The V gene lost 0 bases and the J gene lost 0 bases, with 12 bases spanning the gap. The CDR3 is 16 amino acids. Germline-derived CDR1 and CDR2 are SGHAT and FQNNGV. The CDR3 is CASSLDVWGTSYEQYF. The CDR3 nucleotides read TGTGCCAGCAGCTTAGATGTGTGGGGAACCTCCTACGAGCAGTACTTC.

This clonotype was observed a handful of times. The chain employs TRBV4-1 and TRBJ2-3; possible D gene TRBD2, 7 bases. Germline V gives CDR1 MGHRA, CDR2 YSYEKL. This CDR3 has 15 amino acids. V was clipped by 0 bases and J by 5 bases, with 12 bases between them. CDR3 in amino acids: CASSQDGGAGDTQYF. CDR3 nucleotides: TGCGCCAGCAGCCAAGATGGGGGGGCGGGAGATACGCAGTATTTT.

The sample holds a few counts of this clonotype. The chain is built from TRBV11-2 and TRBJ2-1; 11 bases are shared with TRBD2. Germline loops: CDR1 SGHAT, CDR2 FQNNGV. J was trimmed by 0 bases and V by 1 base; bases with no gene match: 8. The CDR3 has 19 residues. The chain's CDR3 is CASSLGLAGSSSSYNEQFF. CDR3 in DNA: TGTGCCAGCAGCTTAGGACTAGCGGGGTCCTCAAGCTCCTACAATGAGCAGTTCTTC.

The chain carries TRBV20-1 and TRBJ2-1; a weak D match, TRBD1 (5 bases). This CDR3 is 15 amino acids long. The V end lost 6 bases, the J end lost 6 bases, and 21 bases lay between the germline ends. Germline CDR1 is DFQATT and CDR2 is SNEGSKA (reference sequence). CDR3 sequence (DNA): TGCAGTGCCAGCTTCAACGGGCTTAGGGGCAATGAGCAGTTCTTC. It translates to CSASFNGLRGNEQFF.

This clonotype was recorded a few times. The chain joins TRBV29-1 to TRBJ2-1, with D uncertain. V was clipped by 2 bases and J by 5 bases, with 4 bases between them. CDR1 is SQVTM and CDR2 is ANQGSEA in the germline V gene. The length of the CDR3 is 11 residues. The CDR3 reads CSVEPDNEQFF. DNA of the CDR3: TGCAGCGTTGAACCGGACAATGAGCAGTTCTTC.

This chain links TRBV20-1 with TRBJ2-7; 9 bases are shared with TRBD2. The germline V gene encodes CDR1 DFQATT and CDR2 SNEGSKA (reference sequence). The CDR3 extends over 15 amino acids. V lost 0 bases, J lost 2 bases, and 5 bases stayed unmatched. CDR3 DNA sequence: TGCAGTGCTAGAGATCTAGCGGGAAATACCTACGAGCAGTACGTC. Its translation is CSARDLAGNTYEQYV.

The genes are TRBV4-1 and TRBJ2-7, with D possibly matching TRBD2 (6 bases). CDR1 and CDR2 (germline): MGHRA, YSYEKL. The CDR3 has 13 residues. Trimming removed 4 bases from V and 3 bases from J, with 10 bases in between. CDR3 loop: CASSRGALYEQYF. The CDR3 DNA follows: TGCGCCAGCAGCCGCGGGGCTCTCTACGAGCAGTACTTC.

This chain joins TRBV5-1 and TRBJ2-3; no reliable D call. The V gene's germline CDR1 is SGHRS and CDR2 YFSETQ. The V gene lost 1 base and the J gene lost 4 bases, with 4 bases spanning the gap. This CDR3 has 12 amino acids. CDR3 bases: TGCGCCAGCAGCTTGAACGCAGATACGCAGTATTTT. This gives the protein CASSLNADTQYF.

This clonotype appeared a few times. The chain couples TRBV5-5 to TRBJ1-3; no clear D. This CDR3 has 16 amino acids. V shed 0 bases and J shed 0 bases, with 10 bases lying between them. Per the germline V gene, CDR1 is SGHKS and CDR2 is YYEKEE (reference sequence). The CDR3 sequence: CASSLEPTYSGNTIYF. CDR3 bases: TGTGCCAGCAGCTTGGAGCCCACTTACTCTGGAAACACCATATATTTT.

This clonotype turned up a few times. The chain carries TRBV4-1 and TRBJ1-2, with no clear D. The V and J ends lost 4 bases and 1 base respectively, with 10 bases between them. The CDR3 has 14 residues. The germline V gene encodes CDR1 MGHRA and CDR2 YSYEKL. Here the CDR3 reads CASSPGGFNYGYTF. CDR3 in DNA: TGCGCCAGCAGCCCAGGTGGGTTTAACTATGGCTACACCTTC.

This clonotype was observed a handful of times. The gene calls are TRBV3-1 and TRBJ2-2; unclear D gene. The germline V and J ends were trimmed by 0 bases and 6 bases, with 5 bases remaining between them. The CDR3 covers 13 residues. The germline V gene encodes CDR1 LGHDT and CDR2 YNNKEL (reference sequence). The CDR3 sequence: CASSQEAPGELFF. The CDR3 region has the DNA TGTGCCAGCAGCCAAGAGGCCCCCGGGGAGCTGTTTTTT.

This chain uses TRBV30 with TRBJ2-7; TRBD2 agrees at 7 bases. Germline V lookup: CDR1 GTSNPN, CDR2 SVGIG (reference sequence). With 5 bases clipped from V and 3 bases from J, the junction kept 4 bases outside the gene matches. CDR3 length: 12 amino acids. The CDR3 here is CAWGGGYYEQYF. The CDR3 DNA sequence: TGTGCCTGGGGGGGGGGTTACTACGAGCAGTACTTC.

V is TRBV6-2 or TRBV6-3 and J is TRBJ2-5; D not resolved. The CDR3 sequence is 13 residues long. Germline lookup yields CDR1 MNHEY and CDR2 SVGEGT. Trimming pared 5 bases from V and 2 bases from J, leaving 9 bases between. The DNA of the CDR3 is TGTGCCAGCAGTCTACAGTATCAAGAGACCCAGTACTTC. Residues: CASSLQYQETQYF.

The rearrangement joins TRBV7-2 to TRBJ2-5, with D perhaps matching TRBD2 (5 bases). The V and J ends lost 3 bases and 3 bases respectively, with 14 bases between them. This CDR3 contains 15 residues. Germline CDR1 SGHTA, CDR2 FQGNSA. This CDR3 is CASSLVFREKETQYF. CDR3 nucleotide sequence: TGTGCCAGCAGCTTGGTATTTCGGGAAAAAGAGACCCAGTACTTC.